The next 7 T cell receptor beta chains were all read from a single sample in a study of OX40 agonist ivuxolimab in advanced cancers. This table comes from immunoSEQ multiplex PCR, and its TCRdb copy is limited to in-frame clones, with some not included. The sample yields tens of thousands of clones, around 87% seen once. The input for sequencing was CD4+ or CD8+ T cells sorted from blood, taken in a trial of the OX40 agonist ivuxolimab. Receptors were obtained from an adult with an advanced solid tumor such as melanoma, head and neck, liver or kidney cancer.

This sequence joins TRBV2 and TRBJ1-2; TRBD1 aligns across 7 bases. Per germline, CDR1 SNHLY and CDR2 FYNNEI. V shed 8 bases and J 7 bases; nucleotides not matched to a gene: 10. The CDR3 runs to 13 residues. In DNA, the CDR3 is TGTGCCAGCCGTCAGGGGGGGCCGGGTGGCTACACCTTC. Translating it yields CASRQGGPGGYTF.

This chain links TRBV5-1 with TRBJ2-5, with 8 bases matching TRBD2. The CDR3 extends over 15 amino acids. CDR1 is SGHRS, CDR2 YFSETQ, per germline. V shed 0 bases, J shed 5 bases, and the junction held 6 bases outside the gene matches. The DNA of the CDR3 is TGCGCCAGCAGCTTGGGCGGCGGGGGGTCGGAGACCCAGTACTTC. Amino acids: CASSLGGGGSETQYF.

The chain couples TRBV10-1 to TRBJ2-7; 8 nucleotides align to TRBD2. V shed 0 bases, J shed 2 bases, and the junction held 6 bases outside the gene matches. This CDR3 contains 16 residues. The germline V gene encodes CDR1 WNHNN and CDR2 SYGVQD (reference sequence). The CDR3 reads CASSESNRGGPYEQYF. CDR3 bases: TGCGCCAGCAGTGAGTCGAACCGCGGGGGGCCCTACGAGCAGTACTTC.

The J gene is TRBJ1-1, the V gene TRBV5-1; D might be TRBD1 (6 bases). In germline, CDR1 is SGHRS, CDR2 YFSETQ. The CDR3 runs 15 residues. Trimming stripped 4 bases from V and 5 bases from J, with 18 bases between. CDR3 loop: CASSPAGGARTEAFF. For the CDR3, the DNA is TGCGCCAGCAGCCCGGCGGGGGGGGCGCGAACTGAAGCTTTCTTT.

This clone was recorded a few times. The chain combines TRBV5-5 with TRBJ1-3; D is unresolved. The germline CDR1 and CDR2 sequences are SGHKS and YYEKEE (reference sequence). V was cut by 9 bases and J by 4 bases, with 2 bases left in between. The CDR3 loop spans 9 amino acids. Here the CDR3 reads CAKGNTIYF. The CDR3 coding sequence is TGTGCCAAAGGAAACACCATATATTTT.

The chain joins TRBV30 to TRBJ1-6; D is perhaps TRBD1 (6 bases). This CDR3 has 13 amino acids. With 0 bases removed from V and 10 bases from J, the gap between germline ends came to 10 bases. Germline V gene data show CDR1 as GTSNPN and CDR2 as SVGIG (reference sequence). This CDR3 is CAWSVNRESPLHF. In DNA form, the CDR3 reads TGTGCCTGGAGTGTAAACAGGGAATCACCCCTCCACTTT.

The rearrangement links TRBV25-1 to TRBJ1-1; D is perhaps TRBD1 (6 bases). Trimming cost V 6 bases and J 1 base, with 9 bases left between them. CDR3 length: 13 amino acids. CDR1 is MGHDK and CDR2 is SYGVNS in the germline V gene. The CDR3 region has the DNA TGTGCCAGCAGGGGACACCCGAACACTGAAGCTTTCTTT. Translating it yields CASRGHPNTEAFF.